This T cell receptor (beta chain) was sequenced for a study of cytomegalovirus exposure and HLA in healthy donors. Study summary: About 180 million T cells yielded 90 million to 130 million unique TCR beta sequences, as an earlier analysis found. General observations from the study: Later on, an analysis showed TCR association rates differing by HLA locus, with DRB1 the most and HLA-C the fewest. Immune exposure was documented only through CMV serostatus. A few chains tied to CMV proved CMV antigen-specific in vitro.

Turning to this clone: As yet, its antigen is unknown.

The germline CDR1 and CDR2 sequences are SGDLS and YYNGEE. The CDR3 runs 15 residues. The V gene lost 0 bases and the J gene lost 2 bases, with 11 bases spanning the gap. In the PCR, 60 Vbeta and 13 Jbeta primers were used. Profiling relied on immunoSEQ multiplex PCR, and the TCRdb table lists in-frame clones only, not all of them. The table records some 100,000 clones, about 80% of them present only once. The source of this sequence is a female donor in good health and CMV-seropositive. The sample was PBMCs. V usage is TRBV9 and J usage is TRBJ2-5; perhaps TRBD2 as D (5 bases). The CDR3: CASSVGGLGQETQYF. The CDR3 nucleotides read TGTGCCAGCAGCGTAGGAGGGTTGGGACAAGAGACCCAGTACTTC. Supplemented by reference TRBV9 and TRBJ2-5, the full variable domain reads DSGVTQTPKHLITATGQRVTLRCSPRSGDLSVYWYQQSLDQGLQFLIQYYNGEERAKGNILERFSAQQFPDLHSELNLSSLELGDSALYFCASSVGGLGQETQYFGPGTRLLVL.